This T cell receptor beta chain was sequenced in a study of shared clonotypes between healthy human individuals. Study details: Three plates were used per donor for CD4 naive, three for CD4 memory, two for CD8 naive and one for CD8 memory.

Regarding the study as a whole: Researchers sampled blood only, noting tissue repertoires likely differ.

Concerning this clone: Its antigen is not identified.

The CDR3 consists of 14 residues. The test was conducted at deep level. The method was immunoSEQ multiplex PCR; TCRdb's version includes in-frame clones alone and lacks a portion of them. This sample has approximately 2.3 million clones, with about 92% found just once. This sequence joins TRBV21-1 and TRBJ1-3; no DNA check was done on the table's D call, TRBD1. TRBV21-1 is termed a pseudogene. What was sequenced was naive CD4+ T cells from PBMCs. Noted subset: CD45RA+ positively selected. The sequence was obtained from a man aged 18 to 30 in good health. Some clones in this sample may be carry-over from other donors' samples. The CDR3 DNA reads TGTGCCAGCAGACAGGTTCACTCTGGAAACACCATATATTTT. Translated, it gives CASRQVHSGNTIYF.